This T cell receptor (beta chain) was profiled in a study of T cells in Graves' hyperthyroidism and ophthalmopathy. At least ten counts were recorded for this clonotype. There were TCR beta CDR3 regions amplified from RNA transcripts. The HTBI primer set served for first-round RT-PCR of the TCR CDR3. TCRdb redid the calling of the multiplex PCR reads with MiXCR, one entry per CDR3 protein. Among 350,000 to 400,000 distinct CDR3 sequences, 15% were seen once, and the ten largest hold about 30%. CDR1 and CDR2 from the germline V gene are SGHAT and FQNNGV. The CDR3 runs to 15 residues. The V gene end was trimmed by 5 bases and the J gene end by 8 bases; junction bases not matched to a gene: 9.

The receptor was derived from a woman aged 25 to 39 with Graves' hyperthyroidism. The sample taken for sequencing was blood. The chain recombines TRBV11-2 with TRBJ2-1; 10 bases agree with TRBD2. The CDR3 sequence is CASSPLAGEFYEQFF. CDR3 coding DNA: TGTGCCAGCAGCCCCCTAGCGGGAGAGTTCTATGAGCAGTTCTTC. Combining the CDR3 with reference TRBV11-2 and TRBJ2-1 gives the whole variable domain EAGVAQSPRYKIIEKRQSVAFWCNPISGHATLYWYQQILGQGPKLLIQFQNNGVVDDSQLPKDRFSAERLKGVDSTLKIQPAKLEDSAVYLCASSPLAGEFYEQFFGPGTRLTVL.